Listed here are 25 T cell receptor beta chains from one sample, sequenced in a study of control samples from healthy donors and cancer patients. The repertoire was sequenced with immunoSEQ multiplex PCR; TCRdb's copy has only in-frame clones and lacks some. The table has about 120,000 clones, 70% to 90% seen once. The specimen sequenced was blood. Source of these receptors: a woman aged 70-85 years in good health.

The chain carries TRBV5-4 and TRBJ1-2; maybe TRBD1 (5 bases). The CDR3 consists of 15 residues. V was trimmed by 7 bases and J by 0 bases, leaving 16 bases between them. CDR1 SGHNT and CDR2 YYREEE come from the germline V gene (reference sequence). DNA of the CDR3: TGTGCCAGCCACAAGAACATAGGGGCTAACTATGGCTACACCTTC. It translates to CASHKNIGANYGYTF.

The chain couples TRBV5-1 to TRBJ2-7; 11 bases are a match to TRBD2. Germline V gene sequence: CDR1 SGHRS, CDR2 YFSETQ. V was clipped by 6 bases and J by 3 bases; unmatched bases: 8. There are 15 residues in the CDR3. Here the CDR3 DNA reads TGCGCCAGCACTGTGATGACTAGCGGGGTCTACGAGCAGTACTTC. The encoded protein is CASTVMTSGVYEQYF.

The chain combines TRBV6-5 with TRBJ1-3; D uncertain. V shed 3 bases and J shed 4 bases, with 10 bases lying between them. CDR3 size: 14 residues. CDR1 is MNHEY, CDR2 SVGAGI, per germline. The CDR3 loop reads CASSYTPDGNTIYF. The CDR3, as DNA: TGTGCCAGCAGTTATACCCCGGACGGAAACACCATATATTTT.

The chain recombines TRBV10-2 with TRBJ1-5, with D maybe TRBD1 (5 bases). The CDR3 runs 13 residues. Trimming pared 6 bases from V and 4 bases from J, leaving 10 bases between. The germline CDR1 and CDR2 sequences are WSHSY and SAAADI. CDR3 sequence reads: CASRGVGNQPQHF. The CDR3, as DNA: TGCGCCAGCAGGGGGGTCGGAAATCAGCCCCAGCATTTT.

This chain joins TRBV7-9 and TRBJ1-1; 12 nucleotides agree with TRBD1. V lost 4 bases, J lost 14 bases, and 8 bases stayed unmatched. The CDR3 sequence is 13 residues long. Germline-derived CDR1 and CDR2 are SEHNR and FQNEAQ (reference sequence). The CDR3, as DNA: TGTGCCAGCAGCTACGCCGGGACAGGGGGCGAATTCTTT. This codes for CASSYAGTGGEFF.

The chain recombines TRBV2 with TRBJ2-7, with TRBD1 identical over 10 bases. CDR3 length: 14 residues. V lost 5 bases and J lost 4; bases outside the gene matches: 5. Germline CDR1 and CDR2: SNHLY and FYNNEI. In nucleotides, the CDR3 is TGTGCCAGCAGTAAGGACAGGGGGTTGTACGAGCAGTACTTC. This codes for CASSKDRGLYEQYF.

The chain joins TRBV6-1 to TRBJ2-3; 7 bases line up with TRBD2. Germline loops: CDR1 MNHNS, CDR2 SASEGT. The CDR3 runs 19 residues. Losses at the gene ends were 3 bases for V and 7 bases for J; bases not matched to a gene: 22. The CDR3 reads CASSDLLARGDFFPNTQYF. The CDR3, as DNA: TGTGCCAGCAGTGATTTGCTAGCTCGGGGGGATTTCTTCCCCAATACGCAGTATTTT.

This chain joins TRBV18 and TRBJ1-5; the D is unclear. CDR3 size: 13 residues. Trimming left V 5 bases short and J 6 bases short, with 11 bases between. From germline, CDR1 is KGHSH and CDR2 LQKENI. The DNA of the CDR3 is TGTGCCAGCTCAGTGTCAGATATTCAGCCCCAGCATTTT. This encodes CASSVSDIQPQHF. Complete variable domain (other parts from reference TRBV18 and TRBJ1-5): NAGVMQNPRHLVRRRGQEARLRCSPMKGHSHVYWYRQLPEEGLKFMVYLQKENIIDESGMPKERFSAEFPKEGPSILRIQQVVRGDSAAYFCASSVSDIQPQHFGDGTRLSIL.

This chain joins TRBV5-6 and TRBJ2-7; a weak D match, TRBD1 (7 bases). V dropped 6 bases and J dropped 0 bases, with 25 bases sitting between them. The germline CDR1 and CDR2 sequences are SGHDT and YYEEEE. This CDR3 has 18 residues. DNA for the CDR3: TGTGCCAGCAACCGTTTCCTCCAGGGGGGCCCTGGCTCCTACGAGCAGTACTTC. Its protein is CASNRFLQGGPGSYEQYF.

There are many counts of this clone. The chain links TRBV5-1 to TRBJ1-5; 8 nucleotides line up with TRBD1. This CDR3 has 14 amino acids. The germline CDR1 and CDR2 sequences are SGHRS and YFSETQ. Trimming removed 4 bases from V and 5 bases from J; junction bases left unmatched: 5. The CDR3 is CASSRQGLDQPQHF. CDR3 nucleotides: TGCGCCAGCAGCCGACAGGGGCTGGATCAGCCCCAGCATTTT. Combining the CDR3 with reference TRBV5-1 and TRBJ1-5 gives the whole variable domain KAGVTQTPRYLIKTRGQQVTLSCSPISGHRSVSWYQQTPGQGLQFLFEYFSETQRNKGNFPGRFSGRQFSNSRSEMNVSTLELGDSALYLCASSRQGLDQPQHFGDGTRLSIL.

This rearrangement joins TRBV21-1 to TRBJ2-3; the D segment call TRBD2 is taken from the table without a DNA check. TRBV21-1 is given as a pseudogene. The CDR3 contains 18 residues. CDR3: CASSPRLGMRENTDTQYF. The CDR3 DNA is TGTGCCAGCAGCCCCCGCCTTGGAATGAGGGAGAACACAGATACGCAGTATTTT.

This chain links TRBV20-1 with TRBJ1-2; D ambiguous. Germline V CDR1 and CDR2: DFQATT, SNEGSKA (reference sequence). V was shortened by 3 bases and J by 8 bases, with 16 bases between the two germline ends. This CDR3 contains 13 residues. The CDR3 here is CSASLAPGSGYTF. CDR3 DNA sequence: TGCAGTGCTAGTTTGGCCCCTGGGTCGGGCTACACCTTC.

This chain connects TRBV27 to TRBJ2-2, with 13 bases aligning to TRBD2. With 3 bases clipped from V and 6 bases from J, the junction kept 4 bases outside the gene matches. Looked up from germline, CDR1 is MNHEY and CDR2 is SMNVEV (reference sequence). The CDR3 has 16 residues. The CDR3 here is CASSFKLAGGPGELFF. The CDR3 coding sequence is TGTGCCAGCAGTTTTAAACTAGCGGGGGGGCCCGGGGAGCTGTTTTTT.

This clone was recorded a few times. The chain employs TRBV5-5 and TRBJ1-5, with D hard to call. Germline CDR1 SGHKS, CDR2 YYEKEE (reference sequence). V dropped 0 bases and J dropped 3 bases, with 10 bases sitting between them. This CDR3 contains 15 residues. CDR3 in amino acids: CASSLAGQLNQPQHF. DNA for the CDR3: TGTGCCAGCAGCTTGGCCGGCCAGCTCAATCAGCCCCAGCATTTT.

The chain has TRBV6-5 and TRBJ1-1; D is ambiguous. From germline, CDR1 is MNHEY and CDR2 SVGAGI. V lost 8 bases to trimming and J lost 10 bases, with 14 bases between them. The length of the CDR3 is 11 residues. DNA for the CDR3: TGTGCCAGCCATGGCGGTCCTGGAGCTTTCTTT. Its translation: CASHGGPGAFF.

V and J are TRBV2 and TRBJ2-7; D gene unclear. The CDR3 is 13 residues long. Per germline, CDR1 SNHLY and CDR2 FYNNEI. V lost 0 bases to trimming and J lost 11 bases, with 14 bases between them. CDR3 loop: CASSEARMLVEYF. The CDR3 DNA reads as TGTGCCAGCAGTGAAGCGCGGATGTTAGTGGAGTACTTC.

The chain combines TRBV18 with TRBJ1-2; D uncertain. The germline CDR1 and CDR2 sequences are KGHSH and LQKENI. Trimming took 4 bases from V and 5 from J, leaving 8 bases between them. The CDR3 has 12 amino acids. For the CDR3, the DNA is TGTGCCAGCTCACGGACGGATTATGGCTACACCTTC. It encodes CASSRTDYGYTF. Together with reference TRBV18 and TRBJ1-2, the CDR3 gives the full variable domain: NAGVMQNPRHLVRRRGQEARLRCSPMKGHSHVYWYRQLPEEGLKFMVYLQKENIIDESGMPKERFSAEFPKEGPSILRIQQVVRGDSAAYFCASSRTDYGYTFGSGTRLTVV.

The gene calls are TRBV7-8 and TRBJ2-5; a possible D gene is TRBD1 (7 bases). Germline CDR1 reads SGHVS; CDR2 reads FQNEAQ. The CDR3 runs to 14 residues. V was trimmed by 1 base and J by 5 bases, leaving 11 bases between them. CDR3 nucleotide sequence: TGTGCCAGCAGCTTAGTCCAGGGGGGCGAGACCCAGTACTTC. As protein: CASSLVQGGETQYF.

The V call is TRBV18, the J call TRBJ2-7; no clear D gene. The CDR3 consists of 12 residues. The germline CDR1 and CDR2 sequences are KGHSH and LQKENI. The V end was cut by 2 bases, the J end by 2 bases, with 4 bases between. The CDR3 loop is CASSPDTYEQYF. The CDR3, as DNA: TGTGCCAGCTCACCAGACACCTACGAGCAGTACTTC.

A word on this clone: Other DNA variants within this sample encode the same CDR3. The genes are TRBV7-2 and TRBJ1-2, with a tentative D call TRBD1 (6 bases). Germline CDR1 and CDR2: SGHTA and FQGNSA. V shed 2 bases and J shed 5 bases, with 6 bases lying between them. This CDR3 region has 12 residues. DNA for the CDR3: TGTGCCAGCAGCTTACAGGGGTATGGCTACACCTTC. It specifies CASSLQGYGYTF.

The rearrangement links TRBV19 to TRBJ1-5; TRBD1 is a possible D gene (5 bases). Per the germline V gene, CDR1 is LNHDA and CDR2 is SQIVND (reference sequence). The CDR3 runs 14 residues. V was trimmed by 6 bases and J by 6 bases, leaving 15 bases between them. The CDR3 reads CASSQDSSGQPQHF. The CDR3 nucleotides read TGTGCCAGTAGCCAAGACAGTTCGGGTCAGCCCCAGCATTTT.

V and J are TRBV5-4 and TRBJ1-6; the D gene is possibly TRBD1 (6 bases). Trimming took 0 bases from V and 9 from J, leaving 16 bases between them. The germline V gene encodes CDR1 SGHNT and CDR2 YYREEE (reference sequence). CDR3 size: 16 residues. The CDR3 is CASSLGGGRDGSPLHF. CDR3 nucleotides: TGTGCCAGCAGCTTGGGGGGGGGCAGGGACGGTTCACCCCTCCACTTT. The full variable domain, its missing parts supplied by reference TRBV5-4 and TRBJ1-6, is ETGVTQSPTHLIKTRGQQVTLRCSSQSGHNTVSWYQQALGQGPQFIFQYYREEENGRGNFPPRFSGLQFPNYSSELNVNALELDDSALYLCASSLGGGRDGSPLHFGNGTRLTVT.

The CDR3 coding sequence is TGCGCCAGCAGCTTGGGGCAGTTCGCGAACACCGGGGAGCTGTTTTTT. Translation gives CASSLGQFANTGELFF. The V and J genes are TRBV5-1 and TRBJ2-2; D is unresolved. This CDR3 has 16 residues. The germline CDR1 and CDR2 sequences are SGHRS and YFSETQ. Trimming removed 0 bases from V and 0 bases from J, with 9 bases in between.

The chain joins TRBV6-4 to TRBJ2-1; TRBD2 matches 9 bases. The CDR3 has 15 residues. The germline V gene has CDR1 MRHNA and CDR2 SNTAGT. V was clipped by 4 bases and J by 8 bases; unmatched bases: 9. CDR3 DNA: TGTGCCAGCAGTGTAGCGGGGGACCCTGCCTATGAGCAGTTCTTC. It translates to CASSVAGDPAYEQFF.

The chain couples TRBV6-5 to TRBJ2-5; TRBD1 matches at 8 bases. Germline CDR1 MNHEY, CDR2 SVGAGI. Trimming removed 5 bases from V and 1 base from J; junction bases left unmatched: 6. The CDR3 covers 15 residues. The DNA of the CDR3 is TGTGCCAGCAGTAAAAGGGACAGGAGCCAAGAGACCCAGTACTTC. Translation gives CASSKRDRSQETQYF.